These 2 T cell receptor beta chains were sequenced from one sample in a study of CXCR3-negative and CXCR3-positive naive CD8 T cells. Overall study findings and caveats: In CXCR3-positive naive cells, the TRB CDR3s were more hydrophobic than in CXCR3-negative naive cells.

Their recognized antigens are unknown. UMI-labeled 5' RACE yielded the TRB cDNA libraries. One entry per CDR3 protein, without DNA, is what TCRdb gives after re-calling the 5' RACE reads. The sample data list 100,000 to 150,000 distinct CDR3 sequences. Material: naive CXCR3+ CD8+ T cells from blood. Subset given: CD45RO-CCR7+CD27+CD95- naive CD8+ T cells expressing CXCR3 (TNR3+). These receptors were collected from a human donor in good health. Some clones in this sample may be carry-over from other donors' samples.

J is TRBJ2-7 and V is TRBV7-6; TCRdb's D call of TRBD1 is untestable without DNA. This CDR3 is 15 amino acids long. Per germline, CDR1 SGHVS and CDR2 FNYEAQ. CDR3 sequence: CASSLVIQGVGEQYF.

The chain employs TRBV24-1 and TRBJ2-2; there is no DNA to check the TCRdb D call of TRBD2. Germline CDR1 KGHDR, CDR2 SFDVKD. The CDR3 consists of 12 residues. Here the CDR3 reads CATRGGTGELFF.